This T cell receptor (beta chain) appears in the sequencing data of a study of T cells in Graves' hyperthyroidism and ophthalmopathy. Overall study: Peripheral blood was obtained at initial diagnosis, preceding any treatment.

This clonotype was seen only a few times. Recently diagnosed hyperthyroidism of less than 2 months' duration affected patients aged 18 to 65. Authors of the study amplified TCR beta CDR3 regions from RNA transcripts. HTBI primers drove first-round RT-PCR of the TCR CDR3. TCRdb passed the multiplex PCR reads through MiXCR, listing each CDR3 protein once. Here the sample spans about 210,000 distinct CDR3 sequences, under 20% being singletons. CDR3 size: 16 residues. Germline V gene sequence: CDR1 DFQATT, CDR2 SNEGSKA (reference sequence). V shed 3 bases and J shed 7 bases, with 21 bases lying between them.

The chain combines TRBV20-1 with TRBJ1-4, with D possibly matching TRBD1 (6 bases). The sample consisted of blood. This clonotype was sampled from a middle-aged man with Graves' hyperthyroidism. Written as DNA, the CDR3 is TGCAGTGCTAGTGGGGGTGACGGGACACCTCCTGAAAAACTGTTTTTT. Protein product: CSASGGDGTPPEKLFF.